The present T cell receptor beta chain was sequenced within a study of blood T cell repertoires in COVID-19. Of note for this clone: The same CDR3 is also encoded by other DNA sequences in this sample.

Authors' analysis steps: Amplified reference gene primers provided the basis for estimating nucleated cell counts. Sequenced by immunoSEQ multiplex PCR; TCRdb stores in-frame clones only, minus some. V and J calls and clone size follow that table, whereas D and trimming were derived from the DNA. This sample yields over 200,000 clones, of which approximately 90% are seen a single time; approximately 4.3% belongs to the top ten. This CDR3 is 12 amino acids long. V lost 3 bases to trimming and J lost 7 bases; unmatched junction nucleotides: 2. Germline CDR1 and CDR2: KGHSH and LQKENI. The chain joins TRBV18 to TRBJ2-7; 8 nucleotides line up with TRBD1. Sequencing was done on a sample of peripheral blood. This clonotype originated in a man in his sixties who had recovered from COVID-19. CDR3 in DNA: TGTGCCAGCTCACCTACAGGGGGTGAGCAGTACTTC. This encodes CASSPTGGEQYF.